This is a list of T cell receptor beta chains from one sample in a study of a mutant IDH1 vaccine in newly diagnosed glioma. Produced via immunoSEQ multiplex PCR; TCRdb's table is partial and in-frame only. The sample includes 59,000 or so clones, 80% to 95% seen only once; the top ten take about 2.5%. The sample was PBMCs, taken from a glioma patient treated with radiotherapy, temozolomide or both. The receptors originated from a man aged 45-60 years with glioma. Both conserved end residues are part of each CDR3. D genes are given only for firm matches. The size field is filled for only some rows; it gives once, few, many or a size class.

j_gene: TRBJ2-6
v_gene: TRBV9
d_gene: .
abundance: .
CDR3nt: TGTGCCAGCAGCCCAGGAGGGGGGATTTTGTACGTCCTGACTTTC
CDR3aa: CASSPGGGILYVLTF

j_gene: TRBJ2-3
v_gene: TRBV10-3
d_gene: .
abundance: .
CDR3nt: TGTGCCATTTCGCAGCGGAGCACAGATACGCAGTATTTT
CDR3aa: CAISQRSTDTQYF

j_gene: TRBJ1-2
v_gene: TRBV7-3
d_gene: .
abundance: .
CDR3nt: TGTGCCAGTTCGAACAGAAATTTAGATGGCTACACCTTC
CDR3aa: CASSNRNLDGYTF

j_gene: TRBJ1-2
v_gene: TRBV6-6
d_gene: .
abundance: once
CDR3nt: TGTGCCAGCAGTTACTCGGATATGGCGGCTGGCTACACCTTC
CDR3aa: CASSYSDMAAGYTF

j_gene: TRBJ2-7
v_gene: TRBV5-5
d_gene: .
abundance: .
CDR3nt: TGTGCCAGCAGCTTGGGGAATAAGAACACCTACGAGCAGTACTTC
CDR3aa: CASSLGNKNTYEQYF

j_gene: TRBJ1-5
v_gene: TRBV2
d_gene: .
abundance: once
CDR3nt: TGTGCCAGCAGTCCCGCAGTACTTAGCAATCAGCCCCAGCATTTT
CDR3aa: CASSPAVLSNQPQHF

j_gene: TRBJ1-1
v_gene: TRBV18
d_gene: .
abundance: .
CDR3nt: TGTGCCAGCTCACCACAGGCAGCAGGATTCTCTGAAGCTTTCTTT
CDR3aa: CASSPQAAGFSEAFF

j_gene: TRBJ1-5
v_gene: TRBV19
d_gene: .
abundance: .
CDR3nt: TGTGCCAGTAGGTCCCCCGGGACCCCCCCAGGGAAGCCCCAGCATTTT
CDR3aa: CASRSPGTPPGKPQHF

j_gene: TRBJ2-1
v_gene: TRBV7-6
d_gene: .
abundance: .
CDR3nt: TGTGCCAGCAGCTTGGCTAGGATCGGACTCGGCTCCTACAATGAGCAGTTCTTC
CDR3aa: CASSLARIGLGSYNEQFF

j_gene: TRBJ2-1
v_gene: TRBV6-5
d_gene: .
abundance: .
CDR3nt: TGTGCCAGCAGTCCCAACCGGGGGAATGAGCAGTTCTTC
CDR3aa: CASSPNRGNEQFF

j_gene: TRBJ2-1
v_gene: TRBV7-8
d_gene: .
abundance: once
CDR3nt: TGTGCCAGCAGCTACCTTGGACCCAGGGATGAGCAGTTCTTC
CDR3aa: CASSYLGPRDEQFF

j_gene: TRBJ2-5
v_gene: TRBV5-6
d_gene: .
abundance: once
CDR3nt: TGTGCCAGCAGCTTGGGGACTAACCAAGAGACCCAGTACTTC
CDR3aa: CASSLGTNQETQYF

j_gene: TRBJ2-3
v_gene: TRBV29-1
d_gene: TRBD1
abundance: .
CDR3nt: TGCAGCGTCCCTAGACAGGGTCAACGCACAGATACGCAGTATTTT
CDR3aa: CSVPRQGQRTDTQYF

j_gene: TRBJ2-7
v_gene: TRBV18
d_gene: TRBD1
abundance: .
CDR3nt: TGTGCCAGCTCACCGGGGGGACAGGCAGAGCAGTACTTC
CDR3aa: CASSPGGQAEQYF

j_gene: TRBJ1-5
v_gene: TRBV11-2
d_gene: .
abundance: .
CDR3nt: TGTGCCAGCAGCTTAAGCCCAAATCAGCCCCAGCATTTT
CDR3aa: CASSLSPNQPQHF

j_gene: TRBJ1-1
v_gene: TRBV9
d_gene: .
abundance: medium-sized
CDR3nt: TGTGCCAGCAGCGTAGGGGGGTCGAACACTGAAGCTTTCTTT
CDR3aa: CASSVGGSNTEAFF

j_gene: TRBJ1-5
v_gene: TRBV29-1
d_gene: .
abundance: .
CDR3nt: TGCAGCGTTGAAGAAGGCAGTAATCAGCCCCAGCATTTT
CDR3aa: CSVEEGSNQPQHF

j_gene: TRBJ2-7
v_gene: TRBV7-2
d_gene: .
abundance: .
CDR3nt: TGTGCCAGCAGCTCTAAGGAGAGGGATCTCTACGAGCAGTACTTC
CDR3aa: CASSSKERDLYEQYF

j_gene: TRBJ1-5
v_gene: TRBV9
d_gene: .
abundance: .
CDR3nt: TGTGCCAGCAGCGCAGGGGGCAATCAGCCCCAGCATTTT
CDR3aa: CASSAGGNQPQHF

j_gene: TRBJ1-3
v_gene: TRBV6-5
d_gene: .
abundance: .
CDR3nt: TGTGCCAGCAGTTACTTAGGGCCGACGGGTGGAAACACCATATATTTT
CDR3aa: CASSYLGPTGGNTIYF

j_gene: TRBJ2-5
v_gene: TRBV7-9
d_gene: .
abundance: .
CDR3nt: TGTGCCAGCAGCCTAACAAAAGAGACCCAGTACTTC
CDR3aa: CASSLTKETQYF

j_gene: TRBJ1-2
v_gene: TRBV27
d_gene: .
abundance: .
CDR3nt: TGTGCCAGCAGTCCAACAGAGCGCCTATTTAGCTACACCTTC
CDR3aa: CASSPTERLFSYTF

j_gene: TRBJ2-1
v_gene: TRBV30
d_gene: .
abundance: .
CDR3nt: TGTGCCTGGAGGGTCTCCAATGAGCAGTTCTTC
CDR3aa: CAWRVSNEQFF

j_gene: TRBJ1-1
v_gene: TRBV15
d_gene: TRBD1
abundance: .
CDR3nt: TGTGCCACCAGCAGGGGAACAGGGGGATTGACTGAAGCTTTCTTT
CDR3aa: CATSRGTGGLTEAFF

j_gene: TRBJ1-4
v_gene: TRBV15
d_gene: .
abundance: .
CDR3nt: TGTGCCACCAGCCCTGGACGGACTAATGAAAAACTGTTTTTT
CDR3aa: CATSPGRTNEKLFF

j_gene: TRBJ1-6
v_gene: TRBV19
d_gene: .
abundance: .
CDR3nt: TGTGCCAGTAGTATACCGGGTGCCCAAAATTCACCCCTCCACTTT
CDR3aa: CASSIPGAQNSPLHF

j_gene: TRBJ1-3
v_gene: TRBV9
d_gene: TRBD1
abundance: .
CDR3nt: TGTGCCAGCAGCACAGGGGAAGCAAGTGGAAACACCATATATTTT
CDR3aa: CASSTGEASGNTIYF

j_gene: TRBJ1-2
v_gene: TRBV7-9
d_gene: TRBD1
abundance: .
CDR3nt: TGTGCCAGCAGCTTAGACAGGGGTGGCTACACCTTC
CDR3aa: CASSLDRGGYTF

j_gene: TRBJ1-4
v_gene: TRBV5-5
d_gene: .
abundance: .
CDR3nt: TGTGCCAGCAGCCCCCGGGGCAGGGAGAATGAAAAACTGTTTTTT
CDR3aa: CASSPRGRENEKLFF

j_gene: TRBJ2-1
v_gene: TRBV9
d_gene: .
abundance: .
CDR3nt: TGTGCCAGCAGCGTAAAAGGTGGCAGGAGCTCCTACAATGAGCAGTTCTTC
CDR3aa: CASSVKGGRSSYNEQFF

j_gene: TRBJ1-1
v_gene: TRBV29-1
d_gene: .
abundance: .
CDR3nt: TGCAGCACATGGGGGCGGGGGCCGGCGGAGGTTAACGCTGAAGCTTTCTTT
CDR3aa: CSTWGRGPAEVNAEAFF

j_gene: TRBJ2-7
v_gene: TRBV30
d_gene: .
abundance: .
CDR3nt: TGTGCCTGGAGTCGAGGGTTCTCCTACGAGCAGTACTTC
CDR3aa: CAWSRGFSYEQYF

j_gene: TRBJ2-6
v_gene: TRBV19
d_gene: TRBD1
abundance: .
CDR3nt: TGTGCCAGTAGTACAGGACAGGGGCTCGGGGCCAACGTCCTGACTTTC
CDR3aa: CASSTGQGLGANVLTF

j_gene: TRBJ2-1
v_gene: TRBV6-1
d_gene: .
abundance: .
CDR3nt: TGTGCCAGCAACATACGCGCCAATGAGCAGTTCTTC
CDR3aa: CASNIRANEQFF

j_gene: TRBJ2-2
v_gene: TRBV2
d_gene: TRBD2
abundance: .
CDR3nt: TGTGCCAGTGGACTAGCGCCCACCGGGGAGCTGTTTTTT
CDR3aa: CASGLAPTGELFF

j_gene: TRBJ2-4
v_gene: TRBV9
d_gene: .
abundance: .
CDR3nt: TGTGCCAGCAGCGTAGGGGAAGGGGGCAAAAACATTCAGTACTTC
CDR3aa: CASSVGEGGKNIQYF

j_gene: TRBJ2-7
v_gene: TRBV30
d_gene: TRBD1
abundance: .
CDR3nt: TGTGCCTGGAGTGCCGCGGTAGGGGGCCACTACGAGCAGTACTTC
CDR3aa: CAWSAAVGGHYEQYF